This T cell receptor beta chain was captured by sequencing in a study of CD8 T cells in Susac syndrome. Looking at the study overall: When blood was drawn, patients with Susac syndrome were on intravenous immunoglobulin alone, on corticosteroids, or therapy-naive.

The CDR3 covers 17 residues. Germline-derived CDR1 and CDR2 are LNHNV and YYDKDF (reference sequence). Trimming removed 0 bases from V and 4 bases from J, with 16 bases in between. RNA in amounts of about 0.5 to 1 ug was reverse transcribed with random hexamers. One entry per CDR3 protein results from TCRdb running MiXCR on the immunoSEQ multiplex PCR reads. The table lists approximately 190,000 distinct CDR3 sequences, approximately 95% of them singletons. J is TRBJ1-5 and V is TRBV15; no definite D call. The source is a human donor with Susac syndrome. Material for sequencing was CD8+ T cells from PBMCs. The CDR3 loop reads CATSREAPDHGNQPQHF. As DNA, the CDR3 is TGTGCCACCAGCAGAGAGGCGCCAGACCACGGGAATCAGCCCCAGCATTTT.